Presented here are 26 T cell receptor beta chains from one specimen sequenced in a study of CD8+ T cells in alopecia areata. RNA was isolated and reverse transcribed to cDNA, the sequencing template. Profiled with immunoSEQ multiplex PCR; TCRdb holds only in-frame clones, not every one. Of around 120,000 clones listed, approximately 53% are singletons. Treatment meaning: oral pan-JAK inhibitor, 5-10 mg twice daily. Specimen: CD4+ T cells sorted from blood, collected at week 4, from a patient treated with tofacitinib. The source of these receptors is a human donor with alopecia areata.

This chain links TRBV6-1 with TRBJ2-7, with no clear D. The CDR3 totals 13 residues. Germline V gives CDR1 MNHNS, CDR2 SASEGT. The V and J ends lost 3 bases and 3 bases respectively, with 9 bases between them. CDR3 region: CASSEWPIYEQYF. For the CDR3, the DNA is TGTGCCAGCAGTGAGTGGCCTATCTACGAGCAGTACTTC.

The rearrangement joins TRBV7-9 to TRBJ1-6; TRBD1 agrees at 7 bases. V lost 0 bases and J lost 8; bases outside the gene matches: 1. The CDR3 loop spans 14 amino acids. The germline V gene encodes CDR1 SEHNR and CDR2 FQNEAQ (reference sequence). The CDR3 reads CASSLAGGDSPLHF. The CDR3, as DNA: TGTGCCAGCAGCTTAGCAGGGGGCGATTCACCCCTCCACTTT.

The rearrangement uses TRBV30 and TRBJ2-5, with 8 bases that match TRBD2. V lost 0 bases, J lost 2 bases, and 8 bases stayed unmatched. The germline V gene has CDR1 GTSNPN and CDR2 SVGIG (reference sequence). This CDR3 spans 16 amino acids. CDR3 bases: TGTGCCTGGAGTGTGGGAGCGGGAGCCATACAAGAGACCCAGTACTTC. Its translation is CAWSVGAGAIQETQYF.

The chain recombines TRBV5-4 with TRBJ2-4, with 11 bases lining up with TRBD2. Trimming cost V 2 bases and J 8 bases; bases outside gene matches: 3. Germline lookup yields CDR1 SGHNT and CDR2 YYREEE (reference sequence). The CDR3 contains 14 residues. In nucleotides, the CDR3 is TGTGCCAGCAGCTTCCTACTAGCGGGGGACATTCAGTACTTC. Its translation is CASSFLLAGDIQYF.

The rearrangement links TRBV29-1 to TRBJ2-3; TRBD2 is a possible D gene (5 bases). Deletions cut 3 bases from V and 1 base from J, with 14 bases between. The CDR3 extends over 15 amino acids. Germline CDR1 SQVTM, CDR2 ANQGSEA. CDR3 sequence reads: CSVDFGRRGTDTQYF. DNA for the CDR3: TGCAGCGTTGACTTCGGGCGGCGGGGCACAGATACGCAGTATTTT.

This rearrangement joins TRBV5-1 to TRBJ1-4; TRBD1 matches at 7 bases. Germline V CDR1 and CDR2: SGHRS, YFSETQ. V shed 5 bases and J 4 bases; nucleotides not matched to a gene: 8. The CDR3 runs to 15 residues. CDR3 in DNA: TGCGCCAGCAGTTCCGGGGGACAGTATAATGAAAAACTGTTTTTT. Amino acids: CASSSGGQYNEKLFF.

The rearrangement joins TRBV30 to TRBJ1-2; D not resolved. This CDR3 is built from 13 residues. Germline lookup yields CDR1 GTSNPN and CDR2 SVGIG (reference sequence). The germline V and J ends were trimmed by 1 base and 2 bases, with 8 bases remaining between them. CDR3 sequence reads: CAWSGKENYGYTF. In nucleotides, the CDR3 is TGTGCCTGGAGTGGGAAGGAAAACTATGGCTACACCTTC.

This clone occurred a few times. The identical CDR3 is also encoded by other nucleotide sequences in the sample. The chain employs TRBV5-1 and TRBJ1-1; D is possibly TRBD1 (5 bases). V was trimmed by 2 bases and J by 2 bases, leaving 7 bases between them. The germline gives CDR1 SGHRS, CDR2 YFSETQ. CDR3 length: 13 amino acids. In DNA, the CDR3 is TGCGCCAGCAGCTTTGGGGGAAACACTGAAGCTTTCTTT. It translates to CASSFGGNTEAFF.

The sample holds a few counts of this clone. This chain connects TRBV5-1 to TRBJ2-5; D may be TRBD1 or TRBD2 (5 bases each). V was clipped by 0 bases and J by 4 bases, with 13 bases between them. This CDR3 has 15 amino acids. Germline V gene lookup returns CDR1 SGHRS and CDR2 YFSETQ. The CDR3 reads CASSLGDGGGETQYF. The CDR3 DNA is TGCGCCAGCAGCTTGGGGGACGGCGGCGGAGAGACCCAGTACTTC.

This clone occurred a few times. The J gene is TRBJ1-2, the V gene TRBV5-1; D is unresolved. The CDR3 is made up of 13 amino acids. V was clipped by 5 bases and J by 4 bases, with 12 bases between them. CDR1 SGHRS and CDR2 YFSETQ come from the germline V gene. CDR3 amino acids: CASRLWTGYGYTF. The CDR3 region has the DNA TGCGCCAGCAGACTTTGGACGGGCTATGGCTACACCTTC. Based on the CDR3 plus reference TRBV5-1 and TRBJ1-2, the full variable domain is KAGVTQTPRYLIKTRGQQVTLSCSPISGHRSVSWYQQTPGQGLQFLFEYFSETQRNKGNFPGRFSGRQFSNSRSEMNVSTLELGDSALYLCASRLWTGYGYTFGSGTRLTVV.

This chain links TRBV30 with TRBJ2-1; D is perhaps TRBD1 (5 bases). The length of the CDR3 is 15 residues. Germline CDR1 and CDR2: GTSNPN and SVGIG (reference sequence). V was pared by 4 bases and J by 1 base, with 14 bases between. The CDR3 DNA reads TGTGCCTGGATCCTGGACACAAATTCCTACAATGAGCAGTTCTTC. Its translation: CAWILDTNSYNEQFF.

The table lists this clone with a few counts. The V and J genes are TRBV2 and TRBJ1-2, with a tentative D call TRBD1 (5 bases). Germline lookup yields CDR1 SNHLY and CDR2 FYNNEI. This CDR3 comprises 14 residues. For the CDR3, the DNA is TGTGCAGGACGTGGGGCACGGATTAACTATGGCTACACCTTC. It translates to CAGRGARINYGYTF.

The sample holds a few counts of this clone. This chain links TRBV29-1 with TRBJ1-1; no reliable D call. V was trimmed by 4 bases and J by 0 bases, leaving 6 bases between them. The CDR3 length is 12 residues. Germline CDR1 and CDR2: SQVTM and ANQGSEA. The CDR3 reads CSVVAVNTEAFF. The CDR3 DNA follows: TGCAGCGTTGTGGCAGTGAACACTGAAGCTTTCTTT.

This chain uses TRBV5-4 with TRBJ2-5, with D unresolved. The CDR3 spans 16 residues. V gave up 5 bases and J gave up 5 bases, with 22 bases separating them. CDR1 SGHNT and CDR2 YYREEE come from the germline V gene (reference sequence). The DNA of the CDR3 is TGTGCCAGCAGATCCAATGACCGGGCCCCAAGGGAGACCCAGTACTTC. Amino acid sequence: CASRSNDRAPRETQYF. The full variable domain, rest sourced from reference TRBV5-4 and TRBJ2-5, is ETGVTQSPTHLIKTRGQQVTLRCSSQSGHNTVSWYQQALGQGPQFIFQYYREEENGRGNFPPRFSGLQFPNYSSELNVNALELDDSALYLCASRSNDRAPRETQYFGPGTRLLVL.

This CDR3 is CASSSGLAGGPGGANVLTF. The CDR3 DNA is TGTGCCAGCAGTTCTGGACTAGCGGGAGGGCCAGGTGGGGCCAACGTCCTGACTTTC. The rearrangement joins TRBV7-9 to TRBJ2-6; 15 bases line up with TRBD2. This CDR3 contains 19 residues. V lost 6 bases and J lost 3; bases outside the gene matches: 9. Germline lookup yields CDR1 SEHNR and CDR2 FQNEAQ (reference sequence).

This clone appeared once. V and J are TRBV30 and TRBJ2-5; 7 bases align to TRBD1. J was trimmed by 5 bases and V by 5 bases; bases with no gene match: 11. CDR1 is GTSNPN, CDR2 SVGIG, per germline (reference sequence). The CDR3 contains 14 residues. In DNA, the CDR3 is TGTGCCTGGGGAAGACTCAGGGGGTTGGAGACCCAGTACTTC. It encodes CAWGRLRGLETQYF.

CDR3 sequence (DNA): TGTGCCAGCAGCGTAGGAGGGCGGCTAGCGGGAGGGTCGACCCAGTACTTC. It translates to CASSVGGRLAGGSTQYF. The J gene is TRBJ2-5, the V gene TRBV9; 12 bases align to TRBD2. The CDR3 loop spans 17 amino acids. CDR1 and CDR2 (germline): SGDLS, YYNGEE. Germline trimming cut 0 bases from V and 7 bases from J; bases unmatched to any gene: 10.

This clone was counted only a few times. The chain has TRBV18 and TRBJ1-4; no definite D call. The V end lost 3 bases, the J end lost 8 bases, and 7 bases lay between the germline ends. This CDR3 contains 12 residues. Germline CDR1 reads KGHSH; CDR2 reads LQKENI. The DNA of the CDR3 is TGTGCCAGCTCACCCCGAGAGGAAAAACTGTTTTTT. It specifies CASSPREEKLFF.

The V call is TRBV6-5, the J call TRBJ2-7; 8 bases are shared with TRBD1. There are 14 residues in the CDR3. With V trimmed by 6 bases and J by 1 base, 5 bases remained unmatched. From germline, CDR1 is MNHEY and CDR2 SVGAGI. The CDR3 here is CASRLGQGSYEQYF. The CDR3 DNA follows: TGTGCCAGCAGACTCGGACAGGGATCCTACGAGCAGTACTTC.

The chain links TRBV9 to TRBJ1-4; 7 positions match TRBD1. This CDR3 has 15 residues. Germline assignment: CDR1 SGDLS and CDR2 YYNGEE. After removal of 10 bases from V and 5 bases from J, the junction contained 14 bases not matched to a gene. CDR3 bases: TGTGCCTCCCAGCGACAGGGTTCGTACAATGAAAAACTGTTTTTT. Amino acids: CASQRQGSYNEKLFF.

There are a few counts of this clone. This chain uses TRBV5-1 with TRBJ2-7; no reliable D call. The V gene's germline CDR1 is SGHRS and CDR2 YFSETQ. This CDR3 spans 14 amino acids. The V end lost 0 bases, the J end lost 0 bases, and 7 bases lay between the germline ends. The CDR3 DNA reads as TGCGCCAGCAGCTTGGTCTTTAACTCCTACGAGCAGTACTTC. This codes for CASSLVFNSYEQYF. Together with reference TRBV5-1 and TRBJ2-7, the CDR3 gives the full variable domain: KAGVTQTPRYLIKTRGQQVTLSCSPISGHRSVSWYQQTPGQGLQFLFEYFSETQRNKGNFPGRFSGRQFSNSRSEMNVSTLELGDSALYLCASSLVFNSYEQYFGPGTRLTVT.

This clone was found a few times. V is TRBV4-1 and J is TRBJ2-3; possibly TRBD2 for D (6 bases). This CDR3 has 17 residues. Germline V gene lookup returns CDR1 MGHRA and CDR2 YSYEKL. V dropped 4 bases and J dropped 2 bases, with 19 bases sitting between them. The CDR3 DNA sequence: TGCGCCAGCAGCCCTACACATTTCGGGGGAGACACAGATACGCAGTATTTT. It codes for CASSPTHFGGDTDTQYF.

CDR3 region: CASSAGGTTNEKLFF. CDR3 bases: TGCGCCAGCAGCGCAGGGGGAACAACTAATGAAAAACTGTTTTTT. V is TRBV5-1 and J is TRBJ1-4; TRBD1 matches at 7 bases. V dropped 4 bases and J dropped 0; count of bases not matched to a gene: 3. CDR1 SGHRS and CDR2 YFSETQ come from the germline V gene. The CDR3 has 15 amino acids.

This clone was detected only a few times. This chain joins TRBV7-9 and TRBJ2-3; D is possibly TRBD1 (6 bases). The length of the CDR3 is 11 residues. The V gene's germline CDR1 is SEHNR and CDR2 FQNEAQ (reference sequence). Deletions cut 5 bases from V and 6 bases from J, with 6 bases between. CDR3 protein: CASSQGDTQYF. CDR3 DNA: TGTGCCAGCAGCCAGGGGGATACGCAGTATTTT.

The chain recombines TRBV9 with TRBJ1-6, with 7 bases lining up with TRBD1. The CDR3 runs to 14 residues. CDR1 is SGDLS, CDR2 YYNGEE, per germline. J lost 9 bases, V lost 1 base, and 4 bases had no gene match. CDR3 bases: TGTGCCAGCAGCGTACATACAGGGGCTTCACCCCTCCACTTT. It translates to CASSVHTGASPLHF.

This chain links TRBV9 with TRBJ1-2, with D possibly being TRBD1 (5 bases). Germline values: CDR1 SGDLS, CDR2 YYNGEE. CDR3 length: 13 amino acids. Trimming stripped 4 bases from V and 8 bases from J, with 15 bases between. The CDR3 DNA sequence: TGTGCCAGCAGCCCCGAGGGGTGGGAAGGCTACACCTTC. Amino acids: CASSPEGWEGYTF.